The 17 T cell receptor beta chains given below trace back to one sample, sequenced in a study of OX40 agonist ivuxolimab in advanced cancers. The assay was immunoSEQ multiplex PCR, and TCRdb's table has in-frame clones only and misses some. The sample gives about 87,000 clones, approximately 87% of which show up once; roughly 1.5% is in the top ten. The sequencing used CD4+ or CD8+ T cells sorted from blood, collected in a trial of the OX40 agonist ivuxolimab. These receptors were collected from an adult with an advanced solid tumor such as melanoma, head and neck, liver or kidney cancer.

The rearrangement joins TRBV4-1 to TRBJ2-5; D is possibly TRBD1 or TRBD2 (5 bases each). The CDR3 has 16 residues. Germline V gene data show CDR1 as MGHRA and CDR2 as YSYEKL. Deletions cut 2 bases from V and 5 bases from J, with 18 bases between. CDR3 protein: CASSQSGTGQEETQYF. CDR3 in DNA: TGCGCCAGCAGCCAATCCGGGACCGGGCAGGAGGAGACCCAGTACTTC.

A single count supports this clone. The CDR3 nucleotides read TGTGCCAGCAGCCCGAGCGGGGGGGCCCAGACCGGGGAGCTGTTTTTT. Its translation: CASSPSGGAQTGELFF. This rearrangement joins TRBV11-3 to TRBJ2-2; 10 positions agree with TRBD2. The CDR3 spans 16 residues. Germline CDR1 reads SGHNT; CDR2 reads YENEEA. Unmatched junction bases numbered 8, after V lost 5 bases and J lost 5 bases.

The V call is TRBV9, the J call TRBJ2-3; no reliable D call. With 7 bases removed from V and 0 bases from J, the gap between germline ends came to 9 bases. This CDR3 has 13 residues. CDR1 and CDR2 from the germline V gene are SGDLS and YYNGEE. This CDR3 is CASGRSSTDTQYF. The CDR3 nucleotides are TGTGCCAGCGGCCGGTCAAGCACAGATACGCAGTATTTT. Full variable domain (missing parts from reference TRBV9 and TRBJ2-3): DSGVTQTPKHLITATGQRVTLRCSPRSGDLSVYWYQQSLDQGLQFLIQYYNGEERAKGNILERFSAQQFPDLHSELNLSSLELGDSALYFCASGRSSTDTQYFGPGTRLTVL.

The chain couples TRBV10-1 to TRBJ2-7; 9 nucleotides line up with TRBD1. The V and J ends lost 4 bases and 5 bases, in that order; junction bases with no gene match: 3. The germline CDR1 and CDR2 sequences are WNHNN and SYGVQD (reference sequence). CDR3 length equals 13 residues. The CDR3 DNA reads as TGCGCCAGCAGTGGGGACAGGGTCCACGAGCAGTACTTC. Encoded protein: CASSGDRVHEQYF.

This sequence joins TRBV7-2 and TRBJ1-4; 9 bases match TRBD1. The CDR3 has 16 residues. V shed 4 bases, J shed 8 bases, and the junction held 11 bases outside the gene matches. Germline loops: CDR1 SGHTA, CDR2 FQGNSA. The CDR3 here is CASSSSRDRVQEKLFF. The CDR3 nucleotides are TGTGCCAGCAGCTCTTCCCGGGACAGGGTTCAGGAAAAACTGTTTTTT.

The chain recombines TRBV4-1 with TRBJ2-5; perhaps TRBD1 as D (6 bases). The CDR3 is 16 amino acids. Looked up from germline, CDR1 is MGHRA and CDR2 is YSYEKL. V lost 7 bases and J 3 bases, leaving 21 bases between the germline ends. This CDR3 reads CASTSTPGTLKETQYF. DNA for the CDR3: TGCGCCAGCACCTCCACCCCCGGGACACTTAAAGAGACCCAGTACTTC.

The rearrangement links TRBV4-3 to TRBJ1-4; 7 positions match TRBD1. The CDR3 sequence is 17 residues long. The junction had 16 bases not matched to a gene; V was cut back by 8 bases and J by 4 bases. Per germline, CDR1 LGHNA and CDR2 YSLEER. The CDR3 nucleotides are TGCGCCAGCTCCACTAAGGGACAGCCAATGTATAATGAAAAACTGTTTTTT. Its translation: CASSTKGQPMYNEKLFF.

This clone is a singleton in its sample. The V and J genes are TRBV2 and TRBJ2-1, with 8 bases that match TRBD2. V dropped 6 bases and J dropped 9; count of bases not matched to a gene: 13. Germline V lookup: CDR1 SNHLY, CDR2 FYNNEI. There are 15 residues in the CDR3. DNA of the CDR3: TGTGCCAGCAGGGGGATAGTAGCGGGGCGAGGTGAGCAGTTCTTC. Translation: CASRGIVAGRGEQFF. The full variable domain, with the rest looked up from reference TRBV2 and TRBJ2-1, is EPEVTQTPSHQVTQMGQEVILRCVPISNHLYFYWYRQILGQKVEFLVSFYNNEISEKSEIFDDQFSVERPDGSNFTLKIRSTKLEDSAMYFCASRGIVAGRGEQFFGPGTRLTVL.

This chain uses TRBV5-5 with TRBJ1-1; no definite D call. In germline, CDR1 is SGHKS, CDR2 YYEKEE (reference sequence). V lost 0 bases to trimming and J lost 2 bases, with 11 bases between them. This CDR3 spans 15 amino acids. The CDR3 reads CASSLVPGRNTEAFF. CDR3 nucleotides: TGTGCCAGCAGCTTGGTACCGGGGAGAAACACTGAAGCTTTCTTT. Filled out from reference TRBV5-5 and TRBJ1-1, the complete variable domain reads DAGVTQSPTHLIKTRGQQVTLRCSPISGHKSVSWYQQVLGQGPQFIFQYYEKEERGRGNFPDRFSARQFPNYSSELNVNALLLGDSALYLCASSLVPGRNTEAFFGQGTRLTVV.

The chain has TRBV6-5 and TRBJ1-5; TRBD1 is a possible D gene (6 bases). V lost 2 bases, J lost 7 bases, and 12 bases lay in between. Germline V gives CDR1 MNHEY, CDR2 SVGAGI. This CDR3 comprises 14 residues. CDR3 amino acids: CASSYAGGEQPQHF. CDR3 nucleotide sequence: TGTGCCAGCAGTTACGCGGGGGGCGAGCAGCCCCAGCATTTT.

The rearrangement uses TRBV5-8 and TRBJ1-4; possibly TRBD1 for D (5 bases). Germline lookup yields CDR1 SGHTS and CDR2 YDEGEE. V was trimmed by 4 bases and J by 3 bases, leaving 13 bases between them. This CDR3 is 15 amino acids long. CDR3 loop: CASSPSWGANEKLFF. For the CDR3, the DNA is TGTGCCAGCAGCCCTTCATGGGGGGCTAATGAAAAACTGTTTTTT.

V is TRBV7-2 and J is TRBJ2-3, with D uncertain. The CDR3 loop spans 12 amino acids. Germline values: CDR1 SGHTA, CDR2 FQGNSA. The V gene lost 3 bases and the J gene lost 5 bases, with 6 bases spanning the gap. In DNA, the CDR3 is TGTGCCAGCAGCTTCTCTAGAGATACGCAGTATTTT. It translates to CASSFSRDTQYF. The full variable domain, rest sourced from reference TRBV7-2 and TRBJ2-3, is GAGVSQSPSNKVTEKGKDVELRCDPISGHTALYWYRQSLGQGLEFLIYFQGNSAPDKSGLPSDRFSAERTGGSVSTLTIQRTQQEDSAVYLCASSFSRDTQYFGPGTRLTVL.

CDR3 nucleotide sequence: TGCGCCAGCAGCCTTGACATTAACACCGGGGAGCTGTTTTTT. Translating gives CASSLDINTGELFF. The rearrangement links TRBV5-1 to TRBJ2-2; no reliable D call. Germline values: CDR1 SGHRS, CDR2 YFSETQ. The CDR3 extends over 14 amino acids. V lost 4 bases to trimming and J lost 2 bases, with 9 bases between them.

V gene TRBV7-8 combines with J gene TRBJ1-2; no clear D gene. Germline V gene data show CDR1 as SGHVS and CDR2 as FQNEAQ. The ends were cut back, 5 bases at V and 4 bases at J, with 17 bases in the middle. This CDR3 comprises 15 residues. CDR3 region: CASSPNVRQTYGYTF. The DNA for the CDR3 is TGTGCCAGCAGCCCTAACGTGAGACAAACCTATGGCTACACCTTC.

The chain couples TRBV6-5 to TRBJ2-5, with TRBD2 identical over 9 bases. The CDR3 has 13 amino acids. The germline V gene has CDR1 MNHEY and CDR2 SVGAGI. The junction had 4 bases not matched to a gene; V was cut back by 6 bases and J by 5 bases. The CDR3 coding sequence is TGTGCCAGCAGCCTAGCGGGGAAGGAGACCCAGTACTTC. Protein: CASSLAGKETQYF.

CDR3 protein: CSARSNTEAFF. In DNA form, the CDR3 reads TGCAGTGCTAGGTCGAACACTGAAGCTTTCTTT. This chain joins TRBV20-1 and TRBJ1-1, with D hard to call. V lost 3 bases to trimming and J lost 1 base, with 3 bases between them. The CDR3 length is 11 residues. Germline lookup yields CDR1 DFQATT and CDR2 SNEGSKA (reference sequence).

The chain employs TRBV10-3 and TRBJ1-5; D not certain. This CDR3 has 15 amino acids. Between the trimmed V and J ends, which lost 3 bases and 3 bases, there was a span of 12 bases. CDR1 is ENHRY, CDR2 SYGVKD, per germline. In DNA form, the CDR3 reads TGTGCCATCAGTGACCCCGGACGGATCAATCAGCCCCAGCATTTT. Encoded protein: CAISDPGRINQPQHF.